This T cell receptor (beta chain) was identified during a study of T cell responses to AZD1222 COVID-19 vaccine. Study-wide findings and caveats: Donors in the cohort were predominantly white British and more often female, and clonal diversity was possibly underestimated.

In germline, CDR1 is MNHEY, CDR2 SVGEGT. J was trimmed by 3 bases and V by 0 bases; bases with no gene match: 7. There are 17 residues in the CDR3. As regards this clone: Its matching antigen is unknown.

Repertoires were generated with immunoSEQ multiplex PCR, while TCRdb's copy carries only in-frame clones and drops some. The sample yields around 100,000 clones, around nine tenths seen once. The sample consisted of peripheral blood, taken on day 0 of AZD1222 vaccination. This clonotype originated in an adult in good health. The chain uses TRBV6-2 or TRBV6-3 and TRBJ2-3, with 9 bases aligning to TRBD1. CDR3 in amino acids: CASSYSTRTGETDTQYF. In nucleotides, the CDR3 is TGTGCCAGCAGTTACTCGACGAGGACAGGGGAAACAGATACGCAGTATTTT.